This T cell receptor (beta chain) appears in the sequencing data of a study of blood T cell repertoires in COVID-19 (dated by TCRdb to about 2020). In the study overall: The collaborator samples originated in the United States, Italy and Spain and spanned the acute and convalescent phases of COVID-19. Samples were obtained from the ongoing ImmuneRACE study (first 160 participants) and from about 1,300 subjects provided by 6 global collaborators. The dataset comprised deeply sampled blood TCRbeta repertoires from subjects exposed to, actively infected with, or recovered from COVID-19. Where HLA class I and class II types were available, the types were taken from metadata supplied by the sample provider, not from assay-based typing. The material from the prospective study consisted of cDNA or gDNA derived from T cells, B-cell-depleted T cells, or PBMCs. A de-identified subject ID, COVID-19 status, age in years and sex were almost always included in the sample metadata. The repertoires were made available in a free public database intended to serve as a resource for research on the immune response to SARS-CoV-2. Study-level results and caveats: Clinical and demographic metadata were provided uncurated, with the amount varying by source and participant.

In its sample, this clone was seen once. Its antigen is not yet known. No much larger clone is present one base from it, and per-base qualities are unavailable. The immunoSEQ Assay, a bias-controlled multiplex PCR, was used to amplify TCRbeta CDR3 regions from genomic DNA. For the original study's pipeline: The number of nucleated cells in each sample was estimated from the amplification of reference gene primers within the assay. To quantify the absolute abundance of each unique TCRbeta CDR3 rearrangement, sequence reads were collapsed and filtered. Productive Simpson clonality was computed per sample as the square root of Simpson's diversity index over productive rearrangements. Held by TCRdb, this immuneACCESS table contains in-frame sequences only and omits some clones. Under half of the omission traces to an unresolved V gene where checked; the cause of the rest is unknown. V and J calls and clone size come straight from that table; D and trimming were deduced from the DNA. This sample lists approximately 310,000 clones; about 89% were detected once. In total, the top ten clones hold 5% to 5.5% of the sample.

V gives up 4 bases and J gives up 2 bases, and the segment between their germline ends measures 10 bases. Reading the germline V gene gives CDR1 SGDLS and CDR2 YYNGEE. Including cysteine and phenylalanine, the CDR3 has 14 amino acids. This entry keeps only the CDR3 DNA: 42 bases, framed from base 1. Enrolling through a virtual design, the prospective study's participants ranged in age from roughly 18 to 95 years and lived across roughly 23 United States geographic areas. To assign participants to cohorts, the prospective study relied on clinical history that participants themselves reported in a screening survey and a study questionnaire. Recovered participants in ImmuneRACE Cohort 3 were defined by two consecutive negative NP/OP PCR tests, clearance by a healthcare professional, or resolution of symptoms. In the prospective study, whole blood, serum and a nasopharyngeal or oropharyngeal swab were collected from each participant by mobile phlebotomists. Additional blood draws and questionnaires over an approximately 2-month period could optionally be provided by prospective study participants. Prospective study blood samples were shipped either frozen or at room temperature before DNA extraction.

Specimen: PBMCs or T cells enriched from blood (not recorded which). The V gene is TRBV9 and the J gene is TRBJ1-5; perhaps TRBD1 is the D gene, with 5 bases matching. The origin of this receptor is a man aged 55 to 70 who had recovered from COVID-19. The nucleotides are TGTGCCAGCAGCAATGGGGGGGGCAATCAGCCCCAGCATTTT. Protein translation: CASSNGGGNQPQHF.